The entry below describes one T cell receptor (beta chain). Its target is unknown. Trimming cost V 6 bases and J 4 bases; bases outside gene matches: 4. This CDR3 region has 14 residues. Germline V gene lookup returns CDR1 SEHNR and CDR2 FQNEAQ (reference sequence). The data derive from a study of early T cells in non-severe SARS-CoV-2 infection. Across the study: With bulk RNA from unsorted whole blood as input, sequencing yielded unpaired chains.

Broader study findings: Anti-spike CD8 responses were favored in VDJdb matching, and private and CD4 specificities were missed.

Individual cDNA molecules received unique molecular identifiers. TCRdb independently ran MiXCR on the 5' RACE reads; one entry per CDR3 protein. This table has around 63,000 distinct CDR3 sequences, over 4.5% appearing once. The source was whole blood, collected at baseline. This chain connects TRBV7-9 to TRBJ2-3, with 10 bases that match TRBD2. This TCR was sampled from an adult who was a healthcare worker with PCR-confirmed SARS-CoV-2 infection or an uninfected control (not recorded which). Here the CDR3 DNA reads TGTGCCAGCAGTTCAGCGGGAGGGGCAGATACGCAGTATTTT. This translates into CASSSAGGADTQYF.